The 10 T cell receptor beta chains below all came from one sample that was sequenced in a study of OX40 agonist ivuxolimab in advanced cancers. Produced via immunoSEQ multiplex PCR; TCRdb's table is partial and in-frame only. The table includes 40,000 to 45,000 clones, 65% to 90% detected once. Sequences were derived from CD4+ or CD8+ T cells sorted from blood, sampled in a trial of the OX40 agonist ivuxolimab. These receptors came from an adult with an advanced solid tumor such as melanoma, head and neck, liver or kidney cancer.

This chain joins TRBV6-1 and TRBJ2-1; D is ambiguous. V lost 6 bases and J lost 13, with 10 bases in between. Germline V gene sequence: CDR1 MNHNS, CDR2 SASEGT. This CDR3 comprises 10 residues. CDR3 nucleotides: TGTGCCAGCAGCGACTTGGAACAGTTCTTC. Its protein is CASSDLEQFF.

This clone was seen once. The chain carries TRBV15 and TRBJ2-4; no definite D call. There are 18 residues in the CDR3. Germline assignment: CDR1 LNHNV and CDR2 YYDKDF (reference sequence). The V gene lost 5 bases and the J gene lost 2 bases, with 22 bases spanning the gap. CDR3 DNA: TGTGCCACCAGCGACTCGTGGGGTGGTCTGATTACCAAAAACATTCAGTACTTC. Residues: CATSDSWGGLITKNIQYF. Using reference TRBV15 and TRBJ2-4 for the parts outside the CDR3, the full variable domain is DAMVIQNPRYQVTQFGKPVTLSCSQTLNHNVMYWYQQKSSQAPKLLFHYYDKDFNNEADTPDNFQSRRPNTSFCFLDIRSPGLGDTAMYLCATSDSWGGLITKNIQYFGAGTRLSVL.

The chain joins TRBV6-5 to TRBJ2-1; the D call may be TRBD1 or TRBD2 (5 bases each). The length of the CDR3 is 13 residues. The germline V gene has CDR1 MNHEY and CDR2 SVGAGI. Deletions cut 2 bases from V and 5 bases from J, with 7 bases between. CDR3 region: CASSYGTNNEQFF. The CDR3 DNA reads TGTGCCAGCAGTTACGGGACCAACAATGAGCAGTTCTTC.

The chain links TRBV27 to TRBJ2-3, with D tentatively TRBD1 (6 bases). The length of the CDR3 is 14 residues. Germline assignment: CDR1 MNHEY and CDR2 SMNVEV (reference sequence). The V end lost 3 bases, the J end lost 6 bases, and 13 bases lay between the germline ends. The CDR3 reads CASSFSRTADTQYF. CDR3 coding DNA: TGTGCCAGCAGTTTCTCTCGGACAGCCGATACGCAGTATTTT.

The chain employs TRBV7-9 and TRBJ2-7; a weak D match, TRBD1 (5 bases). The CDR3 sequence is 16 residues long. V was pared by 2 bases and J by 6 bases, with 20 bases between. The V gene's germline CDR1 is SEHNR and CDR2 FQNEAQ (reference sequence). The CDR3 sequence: CASSLLSSSWGSEQYF. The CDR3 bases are TGTGCCAGCAGCTTACTGTCGTCCAGCTGGGGCTCCGAGCAGTACTTC.

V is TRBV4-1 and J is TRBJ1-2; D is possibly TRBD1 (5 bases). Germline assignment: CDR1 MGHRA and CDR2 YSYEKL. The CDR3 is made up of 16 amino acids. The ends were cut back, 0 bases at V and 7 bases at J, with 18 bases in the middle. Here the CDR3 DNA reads TGCGCCAGCAGCCAAGATTCGGCAGGGAGGTCGGGTGGCTACACCTTC. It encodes CASSQDSAGRSGGYTF.

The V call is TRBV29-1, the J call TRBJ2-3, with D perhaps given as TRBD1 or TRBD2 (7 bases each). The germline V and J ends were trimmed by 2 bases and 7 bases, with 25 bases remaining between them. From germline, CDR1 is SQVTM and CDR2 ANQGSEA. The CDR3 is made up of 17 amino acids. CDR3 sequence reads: CSVELRGHDRVVNTQYF. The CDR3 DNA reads TGCAGCGTTGAATTGCGGGGGCACGACAGGGTAGTAAATACGCAGTATTTT.

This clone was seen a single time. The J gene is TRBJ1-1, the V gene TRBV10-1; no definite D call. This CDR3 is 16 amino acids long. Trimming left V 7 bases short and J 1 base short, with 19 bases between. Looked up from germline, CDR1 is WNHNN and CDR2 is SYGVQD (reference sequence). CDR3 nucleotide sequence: TGCGCCAGCAATGGGAGTGGAACATTGCGGAACACTGAAGCTTTCTTT. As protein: CASNGSGTLRNTEAFF.

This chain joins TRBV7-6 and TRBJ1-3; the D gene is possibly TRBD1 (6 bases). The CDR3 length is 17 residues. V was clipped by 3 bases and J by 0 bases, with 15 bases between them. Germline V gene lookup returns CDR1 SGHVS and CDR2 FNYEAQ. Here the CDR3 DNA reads TGTGCCAGCAGCTTGGGCCAGGGGCTTAGCTCTGGAAACACCATATATTTT. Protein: CASSLGQGLSSGNTIYF.

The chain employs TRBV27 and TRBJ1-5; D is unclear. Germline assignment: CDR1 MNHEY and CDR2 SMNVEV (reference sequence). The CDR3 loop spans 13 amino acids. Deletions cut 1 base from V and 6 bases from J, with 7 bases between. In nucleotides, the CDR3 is TGTGCCAGCAGTTTATTTGAACGTCAGCCCCAGCATTTT. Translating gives CASSLFERQPQHF.